The T cell receptor beta chain described here comes from a study of CD8 T cells in Susac syndrome. CDR3 length: 20 residues. Germline CDR1 MNHEY, CDR2 SVGAGI. The junction had 18 bases not matched to a gene; V was cut back by 0 bases and J by 4 bases. TEMRA cells were FACS-enriched, with CD8+ and CD4+ T cells isolated negatively. With random hexamers, reverse transcription was performed on about 0.45 to 1 ug of RNA. TCRdb ran MiXCR on the immunoSEQ multiplex PCR reads and lists one entry per CDR3 protein. Of more than 130,000 distinct CDR3 sequences listed, approximately 95% are singletons. The chain recombines TRBV6-5 with TRBJ2-7, with TRBD2 matching over 10 bases. The TCR originated in a human donor in good health. The specimen sequenced was CD8+ T cells from PBMCs. CDR3 coding DNA: TGTGCCAGCAGTTACTCGAGCCAGGGGGCTCAGCTAGCGGGAGCTTACGAGCAGTACTTC. It specifies CASSYSSQGAQLAGAYEQYF.